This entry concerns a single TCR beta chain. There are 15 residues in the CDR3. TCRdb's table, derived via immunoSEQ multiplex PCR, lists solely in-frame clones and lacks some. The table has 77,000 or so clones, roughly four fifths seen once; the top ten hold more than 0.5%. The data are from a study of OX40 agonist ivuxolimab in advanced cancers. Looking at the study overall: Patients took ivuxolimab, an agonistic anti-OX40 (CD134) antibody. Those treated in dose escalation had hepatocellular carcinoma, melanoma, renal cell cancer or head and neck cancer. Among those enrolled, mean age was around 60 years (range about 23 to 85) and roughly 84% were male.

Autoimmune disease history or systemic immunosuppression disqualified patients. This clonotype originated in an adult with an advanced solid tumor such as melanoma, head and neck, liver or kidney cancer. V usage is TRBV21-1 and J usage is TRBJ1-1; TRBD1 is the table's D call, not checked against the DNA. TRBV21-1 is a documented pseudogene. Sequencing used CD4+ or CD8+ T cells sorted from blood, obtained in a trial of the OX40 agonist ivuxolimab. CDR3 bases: TGTGCCAGCAGCAAAGATTCAGGGCTGAACACTGAAGCTTTCTTT. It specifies CASSKDSGLNTEAFF.